Listed here are 30 T cell receptor beta chains from one sample, sequenced in a study of blood T cells in healthy people across ages. Then a second PCR, running about 7 to 11 cycles, was carried out with a sample-barcoded 5' primer and a J-beta primer mix. MiXCR, applied by TCRdb to the 5' RACE reads, yields one record per CDR3 protein. The table includes 780,000 or so distinct CDR3 sequences, around 25% detected once. These data were likewise used in another study, on T cells of mothers and their children.

Sequenced material: blood. Receptors were obtained from a boy younger than 18 in good health.

The chain couples TRBV27 to TRBJ2-5; D is uncertain. The J call may be mistaken, given a closer DNA end match to TRBJ2-7. This CDR3 has 11 residues. Germline loops: CDR1 MNHEY, CDR2 SMNVEV (reference sequence). The CDR3 bases are TGTGCCAGCAGGGAGACTGTCGAGCAGTACTTC. Its protein is CASRETVEQYF.

This clonotype occurred a few times. The chain couples TRBV7-2 to TRBJ1-2, with D perhaps matching TRBD1 (5 bases). CDR3 length: 19 residues. Germline V gene lookup returns CDR1 SGHTA and CDR2 FQGNSA. Deletions cut 4 bases from V and 4 bases from J, with 28 bases between. CDR3 coding DNA: TGTGCCAGCAGCTCCCCTTCCGGGGCAGCGGGGGGACTCATCTATGGCTACACCTTC. Residues: CASSSPSGAAGGLIYGYTF.

The chain couples TRBV20-1 to TRBJ2-7; D perhaps matches TRBD1 (7 bases). The germline V gene encodes CDR1 DFQATT and CDR2 SNEGSKA (reference sequence). This CDR3 has 14 residues. V lost 3 bases and J lost 4, with 16 bases in between. The CDR3 coding sequence is TGCAGTGCTAGCCGCGGGACAGCCCTATACGAGCAGTACTTC. Its translation is CSASRGTALYEQYF.

The chain joins TRBV27 to TRBJ2-7, with 8 bases that match TRBD1. V was pared by 7 bases and J by 3 bases, with 8 bases of the junction left unmatched. The length of the CDR3 is 14 residues. In germline, CDR1 is MNHEY, CDR2 SMNVEV (reference sequence). The CDR3 DNA sequence: TGTGCCAGCAAGCCAGGGGGCGTCTACTACGAGCAGTACTTC. Translated: CASKPGGVYYEQYF.

The chain recombines TRBV7-2 with TRBJ2-5; D is unresolved. Per the germline V gene, CDR1 is SGHTA and CDR2 is FQGNSA. V was clipped by 0 bases and J by 4 bases, with 9 bases between them. The CDR3 sequence is 14 residues long. CDR3 in amino acids: CASSLALTPETQYF. The CDR3 bases are TGTGCCAGCAGCTTAGCGCTGACTCCAGAGACCCAGTACTTC.

This clonotype showed up just a few times. The CDR3 sequence: CASSQKLVVETQYF. For the CDR3, the DNA is TGTGCCAGCAGCCAGAAACTAGTAGTGGAGACCCAGTACTTC. V gene TRBV7-9 combines with J gene TRBJ2-5, with TRBD2 as a possible D gene (5 bases). Germline CDR1 is SEHNR and CDR2 is FQNEAQ (reference sequence). The V end lost 5 bases, the J end lost 5 bases, and 15 bases lay between the germline ends. The CDR3 totals 14 residues.

There are a few counts of this clonotype. The rearrangement uses TRBV10-3 and TRBJ2-7; the D gene could be TRBD1 or TRBD2 (5 bases each). The CDR3 has 15 residues. The V gene lost 8 bases and the J gene lost 0 bases, with 17 bases spanning the gap. Germline assignment: CDR1 ENHRY and CDR2 SYGVKD. The CDR3 protein is CAIGNRDAGSYEQYF. CDR3 in DNA: TGTGCCATCGGAAACCGGGACGCGGGCTCCTACGAGCAGTACTTC.

The rearrangement joins TRBV5-1 to TRBJ2-5; no clear D gene. The CDR3 contains 14 residues. V was pared by 2 bases and J by 1 base, with 9 bases between. Germline V lookup: CDR1 SGHRS, CDR2 YFSETQ. CDR3 protein: CASSLGPIQETQYF. Here the CDR3 DNA reads TGCGCCAGCAGCTTAGGACCGATCCAAGAGACCCAGTACTTC.

This clonotype was seen a handful of times. The genes are TRBV18 and TRBJ2-5, with 8 bases aligning to TRBD1. The junction had 4 bases not matched to a gene; V was cut back by 5 bases and J by 5 bases. Germline CDR1 and CDR2: KGHSH and LQKENI. CDR3 length: 13 amino acids. CDR3 in DNA: TGTGCCAGCTCAGCCCGGACAGGGGAGACCCAGTACTTC. Translated, it gives CASSARTGETQYF.

V gene TRBV15 combines with J gene TRBJ2-5; D call uncertain. The J call may be faulty, since TRBJ2-7 better matches the DNA end. This CDR3 has 14 amino acids. Germline CDR1 and CDR2: LNHNV and YYDKDF (reference sequence). CDR3 amino acids: CATSRAEVAYEQYF. CDR3 coding DNA: TGTGCCACCAGCAGAGCAGAGGTGGCCTACGAGCAGTACTTC.

The genes are TRBV7-2 and TRBJ2-1; the match to TRBD1 covers 7 bases. CDR3 length: 14 amino acids. V lost 2 bases and J lost 7; bases outside the gene matches: 5. Germline CDR1 is SGHTA and CDR2 is FQGNSA. This chain's CDR3 is CASSLRQGGNEQFF. CDR3 sequence (DNA): TGTGCCAGCAGCTTAAGACAGGGTGGGAATGAGCAGTTCTTC.

The chain is built from TRBV29-1 and TRBJ2-5; D unresolved. The CDR3 length is 12 residues. The germline gives CDR1 SQVTM, CDR2 ANQGSEA. The V and J ends lost 3 bases and 5 bases respectively, with 10 bases between them. This chain's CDR3 is CSVEAHSETQYF. The CDR3 coding sequence is TGCAGCGTTGAGGCACACTCGGAGACCCAGTACTTC.

The chain recombines TRBV10-3 with TRBJ2-5, with 7 bases lining up with TRBD2. This CDR3 is built from 14 residues. From germline, CDR1 is ENHRY and CDR2 SYGVKD. After removal of 5 bases from V and 5 bases from J, the junction contained 8 bases not matched to a gene. The CDR3 region has the DNA TGTGCCATCAGTCGGGACTATTCCAGGGAGACCCAGTACTTC. Its translation: CAISRDYSRETQYF.

This clonotype was observed a few times. The genes are TRBV12-3 or TRBV12-4 and TRBJ2-2; D is possibly TRBD2 (7 bases). Trimming removed 3 bases from V and 3 bases from J, with 14 bases in between. The CDR3 has 16 residues. CDR3 nucleotide sequence: TGTGCCAGCAGTTTGAGGGGGGGTGGTGACACCGGGGAGCTGTTTTTT. Protein sequence: CASSLRGGGDTGELFF.

This clonotype was observed a few times. The V gene is TRBV12-3 or TRBV12-4, the J gene TRBJ1-2; D is possibly TRBD1 (5 bases). Between the trimmed V and J ends, which lost 5 bases and 7 bases, there was a span of 17 bases. The CDR3 runs to 14 residues. The CDR3 is CASSPGTSPAGYTF. CDR3 nucleotides: TGTGCCAGCAGTCCCGGGACCTCGCCGGCTGGCTACACCTTC.

The CDR3 region has the DNA TGTGCCAGCAGTTACTCCTCGAGCTCCTACGAGCAGTACTTC. The encoded protein is CASSYSSSSYEQYF. J is TRBJ2-7 and V is TRBV6-2 or TRBV6-3; D is undetermined. Trimming pared 0 bases from V and 0 bases from J, leaving 6 bases between. Germline V gene data show CDR1 as MNHEY and CDR2 as SVGEGT. The CDR3 covers 14 residues.

This chain joins TRBV14 and TRBJ1-2; 7 bases map to TRBD1. CDR1 SGHDN and CDR2 FVKESK come from the germline V gene. This CDR3 comprises 16 residues. V was clipped by 0 bases and J by 6 bases; unmatched bases: 10. The CDR3 bases are TGTGCCAGCAGCCAAGACCGGGACAGCGAATGGAATGGCTACACCTTC. Protein sequence: CASSQDRDSEWNGYTF.

The sample holds a few counts of this clonotype. V and J are TRBV10-3 and TRBJ2-1; no clear D. Trimming shortened V by 3 bases and J by 7 bases, and 10 bases separated the two germline ends. The germline V gene encodes CDR1 ENHRY and CDR2 SYGVKD. This CDR3 region has 13 residues. CDR3 residues: CAISEGSLNEQFF. The CDR3 DNA reads as TGTGCCATCAGTGAAGGCAGCCTAAATGAGCAGTTCTTC.

The chain joins TRBV28 to TRBJ2-5; 9 bases map to TRBD1. From germline, CDR1 is MDHEN and CDR2 SYDVKM. Unmatched junction bases numbered 10, after V lost 7 bases and J lost 7 bases. CDR3 length: 14 residues. The CDR3 DNA reads TGTGCCAGCAAAAACACAGGGGGCGGTTCGACCCAGTACTTC. This encodes CASKNTGGGSTQYF.

The V gene is TRBV20-1, the J gene TRBJ1-2; perhaps TRBD1 as D (5 bases). Trimming shortened V by 6 bases and J by 0 bases, and 17 bases separated the two germline ends. The CDR3 is made up of 15 amino acids. Germline V gives CDR1 DFQATT, CDR2 SNEGSKA (reference sequence). CDR3: CSATGGRMANYGYTF. In DNA, the CDR3 is TGCAGTGCCACGGGGGGGAGAATGGCTAACTATGGCTACACCTTC.

This clonotype was counted only a few times. The genes are TRBV3-1 and TRBJ2-7, with a tentative D call TRBD1 (5 bases). CDR1 and CDR2 (germline): LGHDT, YNNKEL (reference sequence). Trimming stripped 1 base from V and 5 bases from J, with 9 bases between. The CDR3 consists of 13 residues. The CDR3 is CASSQAGWDEQYF. The CDR3 nucleotides are TGTGCCAGCAGCCAAGCAGGGTGGGACGAGCAGTACTTC.

The chain joins TRBV3-1 to TRBJ2-3; D unresolved. Looked up from germline, CDR1 is LGHDT and CDR2 is YNNKEL (reference sequence). The V and J ends lost 3 bases and 0 bases respectively, with 13 bases between them. This CDR3 has 16 amino acids. The CDR3 protein is CASSHPGGVSTDTQYF. DNA for the CDR3: TGTGCCAGCAGCCACCCAGGTGGGGTAAGCACAGATACGCAGTATTTT.

This clonotype turned up a few times. V usage is TRBV7-2 and J usage is TRBJ2-5, with TRBD2 as a possible D gene (7 bases). CDR3 length: 14 residues. Deletions cut 6 bases from V and 1 base from J, with 12 bases between. CDR1 is SGHTA, CDR2 FQGNSA, per germline. CDR3 region: CASSWGGPQETQYF. CDR3 bases: TGTGCCAGCAGTTGGGGGGGGCCCCAAGAGACCCAGTACTTC.

This chain links TRBV5-1 with TRBJ2-3; no clear D gene. The V end lost 0 bases, the J end lost 4 bases, and 6 bases lay between the germline ends. Germline V CDR1 and CDR2: SGHRS, YFSETQ. The CDR3 has 13 residues. In DNA, the CDR3 is TGCGCCAGCAGCTTGGCGGCGGCAGATACGCAGTATTTT. Its protein is CASSLAAADTQYF.

This clonotype was counted only a few times. The rearrangement links TRBV7-9 to TRBJ2-5; the D is unclear. V lost 1 base, J lost 2 bases, and 11 bases lay in between. The CDR3 runs 15 residues. Germline assignment: CDR1 SEHNR and CDR2 FQNEAQ (reference sequence). The CDR3 loop is CASSLDELSQETQYF. CDR3 DNA: TGTGCCAGCAGCTTAGACGAGCTGTCGCAAGAGACCCAGTACTTC.

This clonotype has a handful of counts. This rearrangement joins TRBV4-2 to TRBJ2-1; unclear D gene. The germline V gene has CDR1 LGHNA and CDR2 YNFKEQ. With 0 bases removed from V and 4 bases from J, the gap between germline ends came to 10 bases. The CDR3 extends over 15 amino acids. The CDR3 DNA follows: TGTGCCAGCAGCCAAGATCCCAACGGGTACAATGAGCAGTTCTTC. This translates into CASSQDPNGYNEQFF.

This clonotype was counted between two and nine times. V usage is TRBV4-3 and J usage is TRBJ1-5, with D hard to call. This CDR3 is 10 amino acids long. V lost 9 bases to trimming and J lost 4 bases, with 4 bases between them. The V gene's germline CDR1 is LGHNA and CDR2 YSLEER. CDR3 sequence (DNA): TGCGCCAGGTTGAATCAGCCCCAGCATTTT. It yields the protein CARLNQPQHF.

The chain carries TRBV28 and TRBJ2-7; TRBD2 matches at 9 bases. V was clipped by 3 bases and J by 0 bases; unmatched bases: 9. This CDR3 has 17 residues. Germline V gene sequence: CDR1 MDHEN, CDR2 SYDVKM. CDR3 coding DNA: TGTGCCAGCAGTTTCGGGCTAGCGGGGCCCCACTCCTACGAGCAGTACTTC. Amino acids: CASSFGLAGPHSYEQYF.

The V gene is TRBV2, the J gene TRBJ2-5, with D uncertain. The end of the DNA fits TRBJ2-1 better, so the J call may be wrong. Germline V gives CDR1 SNHLY, CDR2 FYNNEI. The CDR3 has 12 amino acids. The CDR3 spells CASGLQYNEQFF. The CDR3 bases are TGTGCCAGCGGCCTTCAATACAATGAGCAGTTCTTC.

This clonotype was counted a few times. The CDR3 DNA reads TGTGCCAGCAGGTCCCCAAAGGTCTTGGTCACTGAAGCTTTCTTT. Encoded protein: CASRSPKVLVTEAFF. This sequence joins TRBV28 and TRBJ1-1; unclear D gene. V lost 6 bases, J lost 4 bases, and 18 bases lay in between. The CDR3 totals 15 residues. CDR1 is MDHEN and CDR2 is SYDVKM in the germline V gene. Looking up the rest from reference TRBV28 and TRBJ1-1 gives the full variable domain: DVKVTQSSRYLVKRTGEKVFLECVQDMDHENMFWYRQDPGLGLRLIYFSYDVKMKEKGDIPEGYSVSREKKERFSLILESASTNQTSMYLCASRSPKVLVTEAFFGQGTRLTVV.